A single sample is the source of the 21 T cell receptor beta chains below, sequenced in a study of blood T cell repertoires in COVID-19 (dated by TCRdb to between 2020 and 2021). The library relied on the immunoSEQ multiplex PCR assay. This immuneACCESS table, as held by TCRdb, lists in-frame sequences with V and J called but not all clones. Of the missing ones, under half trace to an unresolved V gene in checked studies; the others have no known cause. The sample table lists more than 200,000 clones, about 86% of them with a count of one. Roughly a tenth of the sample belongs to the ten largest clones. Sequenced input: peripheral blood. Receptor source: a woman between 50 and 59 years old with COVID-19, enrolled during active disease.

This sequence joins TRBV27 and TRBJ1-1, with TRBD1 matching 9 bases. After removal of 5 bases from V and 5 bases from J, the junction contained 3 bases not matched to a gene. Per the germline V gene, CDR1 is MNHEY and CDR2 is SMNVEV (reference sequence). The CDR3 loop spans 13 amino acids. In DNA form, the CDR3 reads TGTGCCAGCAGTGATGGACAGGGGACTGAAGCTTTCTTT. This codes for CASSDGQGTEAFF.

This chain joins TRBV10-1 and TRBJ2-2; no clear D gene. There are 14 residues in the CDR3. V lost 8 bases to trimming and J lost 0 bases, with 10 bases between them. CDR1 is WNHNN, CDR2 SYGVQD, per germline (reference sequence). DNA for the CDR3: TGCGCCAGCGGTCCCAGTACGAACACCGGGGAGCTGTTTTTT. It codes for CASGPSTNTGELFF.

The CDR3 nucleotides are TGTGCCAGCAGTTACGGGACACCCAATCAGCCCCAGCATTTT. Its translation: CASSYGTPNQPQHF. V usage is TRBV6-6 and J usage is TRBJ1-5; maybe TRBD1 (6 bases). The germline CDR1 and CDR2 sequences are MNHNY and SVGAGI (reference sequence). The length of the CDR3 is 14 residues. V was shortened by 2 bases and J by 3 bases, with 8 bases between the two germline ends.

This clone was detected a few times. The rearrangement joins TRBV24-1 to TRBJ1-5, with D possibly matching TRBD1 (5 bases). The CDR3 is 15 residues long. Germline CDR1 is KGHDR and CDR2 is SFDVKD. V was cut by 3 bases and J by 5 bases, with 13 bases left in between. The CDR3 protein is CATSDPGPGDQPQHF. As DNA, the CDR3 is TGTGCCACCAGTGATCCAGGGCCGGGGGATCAGCCCCAGCATTTT.

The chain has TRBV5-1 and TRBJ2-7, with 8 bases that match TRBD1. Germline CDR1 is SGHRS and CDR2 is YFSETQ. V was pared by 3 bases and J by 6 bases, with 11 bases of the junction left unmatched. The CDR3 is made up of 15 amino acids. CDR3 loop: CASSSGSDRGSEQYF. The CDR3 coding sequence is TGCGCCAGCAGCTCTGGGAGCGACAGGGGAAGCGAGCAGTACTTC. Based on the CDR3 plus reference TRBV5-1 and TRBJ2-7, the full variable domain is KAGVTQTPRYLIKTRGQQVTLSCSPISGHRSVSWYQQTPGQGLQFLFEYFSETQRNKGNFPGRFSGRQFSNSRSEMNVSTLELGDSALYLCASSSGSDRGSEQYFGPGTRLTVT.

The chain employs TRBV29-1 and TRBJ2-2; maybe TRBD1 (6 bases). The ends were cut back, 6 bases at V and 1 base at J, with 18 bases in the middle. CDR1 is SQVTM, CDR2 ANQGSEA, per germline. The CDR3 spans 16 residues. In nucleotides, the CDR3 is TGCAGCGTCGCTGGGGGAATGACAGGGAACACCGGGGAGCTGTTTTTT. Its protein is CSVAGGMTGNTGELFF.

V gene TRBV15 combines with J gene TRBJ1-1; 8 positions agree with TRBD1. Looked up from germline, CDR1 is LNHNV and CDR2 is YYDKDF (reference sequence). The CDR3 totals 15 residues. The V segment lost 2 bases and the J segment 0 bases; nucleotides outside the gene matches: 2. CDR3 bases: TGTGCCACCAGCAGATCAGGGGGCATGAACACTGAAGCTTTCTTT. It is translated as CATSRSGGMNTEAFF.

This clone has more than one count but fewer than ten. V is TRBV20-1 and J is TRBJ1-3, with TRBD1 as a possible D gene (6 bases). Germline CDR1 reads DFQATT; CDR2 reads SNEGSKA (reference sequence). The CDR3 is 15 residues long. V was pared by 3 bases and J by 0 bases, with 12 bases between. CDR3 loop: CSASHRAFSGNTIYF. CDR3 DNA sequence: TGCAGTGCTAGTCACAGGGCCTTCTCTGGAAACACCATATATTTT.

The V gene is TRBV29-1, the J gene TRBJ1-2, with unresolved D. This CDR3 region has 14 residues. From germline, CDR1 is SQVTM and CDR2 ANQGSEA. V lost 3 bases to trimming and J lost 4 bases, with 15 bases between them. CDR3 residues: CSVDGGARGYGYTF. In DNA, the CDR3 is TGCAGCGTTGATGGCGGAGCTAGAGGCTATGGCTACACCTTC.

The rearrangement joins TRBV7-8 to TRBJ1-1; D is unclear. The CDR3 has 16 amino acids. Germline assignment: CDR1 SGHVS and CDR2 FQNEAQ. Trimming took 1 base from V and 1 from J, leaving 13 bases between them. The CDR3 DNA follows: TGTGCCAGCAGCTTAGTGACGAGACTTGGGAACACTGAAGCTTTCTTT. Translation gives CASSLVTRLGNTEAFF.

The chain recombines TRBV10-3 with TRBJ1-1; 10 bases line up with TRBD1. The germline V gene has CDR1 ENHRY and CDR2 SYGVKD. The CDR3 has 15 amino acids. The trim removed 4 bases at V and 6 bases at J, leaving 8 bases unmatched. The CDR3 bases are TGTGCCATCAGTGGGTTGGACAGGGGGAAGGCTGAAGCTTTCTTT. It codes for CAISGLDRGKAEAFF.

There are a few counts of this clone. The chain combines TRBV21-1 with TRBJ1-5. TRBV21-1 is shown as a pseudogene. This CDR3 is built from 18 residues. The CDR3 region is CASSNPKGSERRCYPQHF. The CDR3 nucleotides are TGTGCCAGCAGCAATCCCAAAGGTTCGGAGAGGAGATGTTATCCCCAGCATTTT.

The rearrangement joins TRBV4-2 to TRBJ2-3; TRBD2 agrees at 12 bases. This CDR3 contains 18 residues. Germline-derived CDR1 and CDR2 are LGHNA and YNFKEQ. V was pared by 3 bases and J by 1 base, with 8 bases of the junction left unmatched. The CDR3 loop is CASSHWASGGAGTDTQYF. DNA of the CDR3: TGTGCCAGCAGCCACTGGGCTAGCGGGGGGGCCGGCACAGATACGCAGTATTTT.

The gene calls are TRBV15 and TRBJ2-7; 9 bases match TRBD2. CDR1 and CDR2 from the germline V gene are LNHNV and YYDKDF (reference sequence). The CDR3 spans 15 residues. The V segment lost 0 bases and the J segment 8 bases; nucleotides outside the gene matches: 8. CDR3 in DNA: TGTGCCACCAGCAGAGATCGAGGGACTAGCCCCCAGCAGTACTTC. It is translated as CATSRDRGTSPQQYF.

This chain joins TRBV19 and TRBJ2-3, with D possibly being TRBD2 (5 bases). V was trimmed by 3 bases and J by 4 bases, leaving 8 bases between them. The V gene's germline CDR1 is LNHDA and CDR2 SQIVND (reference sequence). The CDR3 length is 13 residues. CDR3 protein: CASSIPGADTQYF. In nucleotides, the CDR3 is TGTGCCAGTAGTATCCCCGGGGCAGATACGCAGTATTTT.

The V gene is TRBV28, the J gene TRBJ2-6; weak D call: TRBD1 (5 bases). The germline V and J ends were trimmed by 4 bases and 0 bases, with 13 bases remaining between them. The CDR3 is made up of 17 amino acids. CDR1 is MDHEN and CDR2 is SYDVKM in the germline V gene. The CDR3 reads CASSSSTARSGANVLTF. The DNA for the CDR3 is TGTGCCAGCAGTTCCTCGACAGCCCGCTCTGGGGCCAACGTCCTGACTTTC.

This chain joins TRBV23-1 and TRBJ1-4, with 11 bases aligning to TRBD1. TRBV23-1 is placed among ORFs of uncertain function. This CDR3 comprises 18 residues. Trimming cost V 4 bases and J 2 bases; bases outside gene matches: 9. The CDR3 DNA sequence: TGCGCCAGCAGTCGCCGCGGACAGGGGGCAAGTACTAATGAAAAACTGTTTTTT. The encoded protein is CASSRRGQGASTNEKLFF.

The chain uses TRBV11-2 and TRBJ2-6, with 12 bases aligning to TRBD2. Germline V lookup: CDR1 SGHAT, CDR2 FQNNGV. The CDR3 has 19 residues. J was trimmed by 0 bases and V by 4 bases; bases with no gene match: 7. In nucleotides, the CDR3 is TGTGCCAGCAGCTCCCTGCTAGCGGGGGGGAGCTCTGGGGCCAACGTCCTGACTTTC. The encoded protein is CASSSLLAGGSSGANVLTF.

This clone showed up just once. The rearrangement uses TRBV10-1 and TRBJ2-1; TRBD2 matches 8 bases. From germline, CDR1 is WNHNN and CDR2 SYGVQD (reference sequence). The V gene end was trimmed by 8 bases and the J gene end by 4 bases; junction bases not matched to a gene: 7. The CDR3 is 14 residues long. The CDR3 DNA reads TGCGCCAGCGGGCCCAGCGGGGGTTACAATGAGCAGTTCTTC. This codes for CASGPSGGYNEQFF.

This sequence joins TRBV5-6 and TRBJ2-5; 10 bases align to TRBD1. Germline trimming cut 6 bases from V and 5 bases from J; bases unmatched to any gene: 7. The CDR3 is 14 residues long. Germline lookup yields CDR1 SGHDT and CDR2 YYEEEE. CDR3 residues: CASTRQGARETQYF. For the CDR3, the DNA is TGTGCCAGCACCCGACAGGGGGCTCGGGAGACCCAGTACTTC.

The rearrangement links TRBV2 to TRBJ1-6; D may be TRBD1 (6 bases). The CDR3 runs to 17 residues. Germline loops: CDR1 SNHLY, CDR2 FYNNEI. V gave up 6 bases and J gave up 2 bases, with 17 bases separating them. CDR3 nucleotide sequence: TGTGCCAGCAGCAACTACAGGGTAGGGACCTATAATTCACCCCTCCACTTT. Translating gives CASSNYRVGTYNSPLHF.